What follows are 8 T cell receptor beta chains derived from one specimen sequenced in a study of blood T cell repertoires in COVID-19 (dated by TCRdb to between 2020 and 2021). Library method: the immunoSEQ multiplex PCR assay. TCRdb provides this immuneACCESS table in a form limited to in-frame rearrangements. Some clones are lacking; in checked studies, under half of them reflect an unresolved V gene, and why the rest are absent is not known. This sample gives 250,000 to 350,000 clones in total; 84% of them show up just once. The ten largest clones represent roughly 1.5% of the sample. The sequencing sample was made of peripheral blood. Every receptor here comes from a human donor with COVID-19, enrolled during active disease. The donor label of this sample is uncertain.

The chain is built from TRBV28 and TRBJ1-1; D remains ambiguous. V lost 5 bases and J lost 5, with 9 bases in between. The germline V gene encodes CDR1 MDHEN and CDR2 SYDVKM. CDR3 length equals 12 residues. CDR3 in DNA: TGTGCCAGCAGTCGGAGGAGGACTGAAGCTTTCTTT. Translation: CASSRRRTEAFF.

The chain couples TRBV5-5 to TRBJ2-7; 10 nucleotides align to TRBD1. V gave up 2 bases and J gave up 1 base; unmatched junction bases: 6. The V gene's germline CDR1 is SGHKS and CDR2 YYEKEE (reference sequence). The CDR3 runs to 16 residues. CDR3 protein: CASSFLPGQGSYEQYF. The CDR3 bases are TGTGCCAGCAGCTTTCTACCGGGACAGGGGTCCTACGAGCAGTACTTC.

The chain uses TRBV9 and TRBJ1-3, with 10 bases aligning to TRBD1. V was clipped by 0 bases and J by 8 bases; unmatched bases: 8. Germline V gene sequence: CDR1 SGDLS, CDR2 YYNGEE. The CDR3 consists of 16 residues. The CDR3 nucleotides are TGTGCCAGCAGCGTAGATAGCCCCGGGACAGGGGACACCATATATTTT. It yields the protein CASSVDSPGTGDTIYF.

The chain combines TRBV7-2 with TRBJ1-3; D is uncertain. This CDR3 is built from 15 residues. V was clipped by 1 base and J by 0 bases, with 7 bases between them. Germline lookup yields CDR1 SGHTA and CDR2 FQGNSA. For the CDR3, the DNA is TGTGCCAGCAGCTTAGGTCCGAGCTCTGGAAACACCATATATTTT. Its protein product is CASSLGPSSGNTIYF.

The CDR3 nucleotides read TGTGCCAGCAGCAGTGGACTAGCGGGAGTGGGAGAGACCCAGTACTTC. It codes for CASSSGLAGVGETQYF. V is TRBV28 and J is TRBJ2-5, with TRBD2 matching over 13 bases. The V segment lost 6 bases and the J segment 4 bases; nucleotides outside the gene matches: 8. CDR1 and CDR2 (germline): MDHEN, SYDVKM. The CDR3 covers 16 residues.

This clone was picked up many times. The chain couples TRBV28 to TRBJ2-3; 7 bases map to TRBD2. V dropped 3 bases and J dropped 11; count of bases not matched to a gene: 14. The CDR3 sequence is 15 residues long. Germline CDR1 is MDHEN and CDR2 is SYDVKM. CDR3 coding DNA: TGTGCCAGCAGTTTGGAGCGGGATCCCCCCTGGGGGCAGTATTTT. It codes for CASSLERDPPWGQYF.

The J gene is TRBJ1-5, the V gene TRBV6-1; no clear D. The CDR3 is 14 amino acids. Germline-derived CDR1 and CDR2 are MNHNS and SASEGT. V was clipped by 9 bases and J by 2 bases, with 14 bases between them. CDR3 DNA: TGTGCCAGTAATGAGAGGGAGCGCAATCAGCCCCAGCATTTT. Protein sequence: CASNERERNQPQHF.

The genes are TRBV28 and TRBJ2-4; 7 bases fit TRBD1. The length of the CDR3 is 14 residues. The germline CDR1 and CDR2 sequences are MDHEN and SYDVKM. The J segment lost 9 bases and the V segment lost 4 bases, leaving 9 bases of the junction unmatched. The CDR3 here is CASSSRDRAAIQYF. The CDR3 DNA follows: TGTGCCAGCAGTTCACGTGACAGGGCGGCCATTCAGTACTTC.